The 24 T cell receptor beta chains presented below share a single source sample, sequenced in a study of neurological immune-mediated disorders. Via MiXCR, TCRdb re-called the 5' RACE reads, giving one row per CDR3 protein. This sample carries tens of thousands of distinct CDR3 sequences, about 3.5% of them seen once, and the ten largest clones take around 7.3%. Sequencing was performed on PBMCs. All receptors come from a woman in her thirties with multiple sclerosis.

This clonotype was found many times. CDR3 sequence (DNA): TGTGCCAGCAGTTCCCAGGGGAGCACTGAAGCTTTCTTT. It is translated as CASSSQGSTEAFF. V usage is TRBV6-5 and J usage is TRBJ1-1; D is possibly TRBD1 (6 bases). The CDR3 has 13 amino acids. The V end was cut by 4 bases, the J end by 4 bases, with 10 bases between. The germline V gene has CDR1 MNHEY and CDR2 SVGAGI.

This clonotype has ten or more counts. This chain connects TRBV5-1 to TRBJ2-1, with 10 positions matching TRBD2. Germline assignment: CDR1 SGHRS and CDR2 YFSETQ. The CDR3 is 19 residues long. With 6 bases clipped from V and 0 bases from J, the junction kept 15 bases outside the gene matches. In DNA, the CDR3 is TGCGCCAGCAAGCTTGGTGTGATAGCGGGGGGCCACTCCTACAATGAGCAGTTCTTC. Translation gives CASKLGVIAGGHSYNEQFF.

This clonotype was detected many times. This chain uses TRBV6-6 with TRBJ2-2; D may be TRBD1 (5 bases). The germline V gene has CDR1 MNHNY and CDR2 SVGAGI (reference sequence). Trimming took 2 bases from V and 3 from J, leaving 10 bases between them. This CDR3 spans 15 amino acids. In DNA form, the CDR3 reads TGTGCCAGCAGTTACGTCGGACAACACACCGGGGAGCTGTTTTTT. Its protein product is CASSYVGQHTGELFF.

This clonotype came up many times. The rearrangement links TRBV12-3 or TRBV12-4 to TRBJ1-1; D uncertain. Trimming stripped 5 bases from V and 11 bases from J, with 21 bases between. This CDR3 is 14 amino acids long. CDR3 bases: TGTGCCAGCAGTACACCCTGGGGTGACCTGCAGGCTTTCTTT. Translated: CASSTPWGDLQAFF.

This clonotype came up many times. The rearrangement links TRBV20-1 to TRBJ1-6, with a possible D match to TRBD1 (6 bases). The length of the CDR3 is 15 residues. Germline V gene sequence: CDR1 DFQATT, CDR2 SNEGSKA (reference sequence). Trimming removed 3 bases from V and 2 bases from J, with 11 bases in between. The chain's CDR3 is CSASRGGAYNSPLHF. CDR3 nucleotide sequence: TGCAGTGCTAGCCGAGGGGGGGCCTATAATTCACCCCTCCACTTT.

This clonotype was seen more than once but under ten times. A much larger clone lies a single base off, so this may be a read error. The CDR3 end shows no conserved phenylalanine or tryptophan, and so a read error is likely. The chain links TRBV7-2 to TRBJ2-7, with TRBD1 matching 8 bases. The V and J ends lost 0 bases and 2 bases, in that order; junction bases with no gene match: 3. The length of the CDR3 is 15 residues. Germline V gene data show CDR1 as SGHTA and CDR2 as FQGNSA. The CDR3 DNA follows: TGTGCCAGCAGCTTAGCTCCACAGGGGGCCTACGAGCAGTACTAC. Its protein product is CASSLAPQGAYEQYY.

In the case of this clonotype: This may come from a read error, since a much larger clone is one base off. The chain employs TRBV7-8 and TRBJ2-3, with TRBD2 matching over 11 bases. The CDR3 length is 13 residues. The germline V gene encodes CDR1 SGHVS and CDR2 FQNEAQ. CDR3 bases: TGTGCCAGCAGCTTTTTACCTAGCGGGAGGTGGCATTTT. Its protein is CASSFLPSGRWHF.

This clonotype was seen repeatedly, ten times or more. The V and J genes are TRBV20-1 and TRBJ2-3; TRBD2 matches 12 bases. This CDR3 is 15 amino acids long. Looked up from germline, CDR1 is DFQATT and CDR2 is SNEGSKA (reference sequence). Trimming removed 7 bases from V and 5 bases from J; junction bases left unmatched: 10. Written as DNA, the CDR3 is TGCAGTGGCCCGCTAGCGGGAGGGAGGGGAGATACGCAGTATTTT. Encoded protein: CSGPLAGGRGDTQYF.

In this sample, this clonotype turned up many times. The junction shows a germline mismatch at one end, possibly a read error. This chain joins TRBV20-1 and TRBJ1-3, with a tentative D call TRBD1 (5 bases). CDR1 DFQATT and CDR2 SNEGSKA come from the germline V gene (reference sequence). There are 14 residues in the CDR3. CDR3 in DNA: TGCAGTGCTATGGCAGGGAACTCTGGAAAAACCATATATTTT. It specifies CSAMAGNSGKTIYF.

In this sample, this clonotype turned up a few times. This may be a read error: a much more frequent sequence differs by one nucleotide. This rearrangement joins TRBV7-2 to TRBJ1-1; no clear D gene. V lost 6 bases and J lost 7, with 9 bases in between. Germline V gene data show CDR1 as SGHTA and CDR2 as FQGNSA. There are 11 residues in the CDR3. CDR3: CASRLKVEAFF. The CDR3 nucleotides are TGTGCCAGCAGACTCAAAGTTGAAGCTTTCTTT.

This clonotype was observed at least ten times. The junction and the germline gene differ at one end; a read error may be behind it. The chain uses TRBV4-2 and TRBJ1-5; D remains ambiguous. The length of the CDR3 is 14 residues. Germline CDR1 and CDR2: LGHNA and YNFKEQ. CDR3 in amino acids: CASSQGNRFQPQNF. The CDR3 nucleotides are TGTGCCAGCAGCCAAGGAAATCGGTTTCAGCCCCAGAATTTT.

In its sample, this clonotype was seen many times. This chain links TRBV12-3 or TRBV12-4 with TRBJ1-5; D possibly corresponds to TRBD1 (6 bases). The CDR3 consists of 14 residues. V lost 5 bases, J lost 11 bases, and 19 bases lay in between. The CDR3 coding sequence is TGTGCCAGCAGTCGCGGACAGCTCGGAATGGCCCAGCATTTT. This encodes CASSRGQLGMAQHF.

This clonotype was picked up many times. The gene calls are TRBV7-3 and TRBJ2-3; D unresolved. The germline V gene has CDR1 SGHTA and CDR2 FQGTGA. The CDR3 runs 14 residues. Trimming shortened V by 5 bases and J by 0 bases, and 9 bases separated the two germline ends. The CDR3 reads CASSQGPSTDTQYF. The DNA of the CDR3 is TGTGCCAGCAGCCAAGGCCCCAGCACAGATACGCAGTATTTT.

This clonotype was observed many times. The chain uses TRBV20-1 and TRBJ2-1; TRBD2 aligns across 13 bases. V lost 2 bases, J lost 3 bases, and 4 bases stayed unmatched. Germline-derived CDR1 and CDR2 are DFQATT and SNEGSKA (reference sequence). CDR3 length equals 16 residues. CDR3 DNA sequence: TGCAGTGCTAGAATGGGACTAGCGGGACTCTACAATGAGCAGTTCTTC. Amino acid sequence: CSARMGLAGLYNEQFF.

Many counts were recorded for this clonotype. The rearrangement links TRBV5-1 to TRBJ1-1; possibly TRBD1 for D (5 bases). Trimming stripped 3 bases from V and 1 base from J, with 10 bases between. Germline loops: CDR1 SGHRS, CDR2 YFSETQ. This CDR3 spans 14 amino acids. CDR3 nucleotide sequence: TGCGCCAGCAGCTCAGGACAAACGAACACTGAAGCTTTCTTT. Amino acids: CASSSGQTNTEAFF.

This clonotype was detected ten times or more. The chain uses TRBV7-6 and TRBJ2-3; 14 nucleotides align to TRBD2. Germline loops: CDR1 SGHVS, CDR2 FNYEAQ. The J segment lost 3 bases and the V segment lost 6 bases, leaving 17 bases of the junction unmatched. This CDR3 is 20 amino acids long. CDR3 loop: CASSSRRRGTSGSSTDTQYF. In nucleotides, the CDR3 is TGTGCCAGCAGTTCCAGACGGCGGGGGACTAGCGGGAGTAGTACAGATACGCAGTATTTT. The full variable domain, in which reference TRBV7-6 and TRBJ2-3 provide the parts outside the CDR3, is GAGVSQSPRYKVTKRGQDVALRCDPISGHVSLYWYRQALGQGPEFLTYFNYEAQQDKSGLPNDRFSAERPEGSISTLTIQRTEQRDSAMYRCASSSRRRGTSGSSTDTQYFGPGTRLTVL.

Many counts were recorded for this clonotype. The chain is built from TRBV7-8 and TRBJ1-4; 10 bases line up with TRBD1. CDR1 is SGHVS, CDR2 FQNEAQ, per germline. After removal of 0 bases from V and 5 bases from J, the junction contained 0 bases not matched to a gene. CDR3 size: 15 residues. The CDR3 protein is CASSLAGQGNEKLFF. The CDR3 coding sequence is TGTGCCAGCAGCTTAGCGGGACAGGGGAATGAAAAACTGTTTTTT.

This clonotype was seen many times. The J gene is TRBJ2-7, the V gene TRBV20-1, with TRBD2 identical over 8 bases. Germline CDR1 reads DFQATT; CDR2 reads SNEGSKA (reference sequence). The CDR3 length is 14 residues. With V trimmed by 5 bases and J by 0 bases, 6 bases remained unmatched. The CDR3 sequence is CSAVKREYSYEQYF. The CDR3 nucleotides read TGCAGTGCTGTTAAGCGGGAGTACTCCTACGAGCAGTACTTC.

This clonotype was picked up many times. The chain has TRBV6-5 and TRBJ2-5; TRBD1 might be the D (6 bases). Germline V gene data show CDR1 as MNHEY and CDR2 as SVGAGI. The length of the CDR3 is 14 residues. V was cut by 4 bases and J by 5 bases, with 14 bases left in between. The CDR3 protein is CASSSRARGETQYF. DNA for the CDR3: TGTGCCAGCAGTTCTAGGGCTAGGGGGGAGACCCAGTACTTC.

This clonotype was detected many times. The chain recombines TRBV5-1 with TRBJ1-3; a possible D gene is TRBD1 (6 bases). The CDR3 has 15 residues. The germline CDR1 and CDR2 sequences are SGHRS and YFSETQ. The germline V and J ends were trimmed by 5 bases and 0 bases, with 12 bases remaining between them. This CDR3 is CASSTGTNSGNTIYF. CDR3 in DNA: TGCGCCAGCAGTACCGGGACAAACTCTGGAAACACCATATATTTT.

This clonotype was seen ten or more times. This chain uses TRBV12-3 or TRBV12-4 with TRBJ2-2; 9 bases match TRBD2. V was clipped by 5 bases and J by 6 bases; unmatched bases: 19. This CDR3 is 19 amino acids long. As DNA, the CDR3 is TGTGCCAGCAGTAAAATCGTAGCGGGGGCCGGCTGGGGCCCCGGGGAGCTGTTTTTT. It encodes CASSKIVAGAGWGPGELFF.

This clonotype was seen repeatedly, ten times or more. The V and J genes are TRBV24-1 and TRBJ1-1; no clear D. This CDR3 is 13 amino acids long. V dropped 4 bases and J dropped 10 bases, with 15 bases sitting between them. The germline V gene encodes CDR1 KGHDR and CDR2 SFDVKD. The CDR3, as DNA: TGTGCCACCAGTGACACTACAGCCCCGAGAGCTTTCTTT. Its translation is CATSDTTAPRAFF.

Relative to its sample, this clonotype is medium-sized (0.01 to 0.1%). The chain has TRBV5-1 and TRBJ1-1; TRBD1 aligns across 7 bases. The trim removed 5 bases at V and 3 bases at J, leaving 10 bases unmatched. The CDR3 spans 15 residues. Germline assignment: CDR1 SGHRS and CDR2 YFSETQ. The DNA for the CDR3 is TGCGCCAGCAGGCTTTCGACAGGGACCGACACTGAAGCTTTCTTT. This sequence encodes CASRLSTGTDTEAFF. The full variable domain, rest sourced from reference TRBV5-1 and TRBJ1-1, is KAGVTQTPRYLIKTRGQQVTLSCSPISGHRSVSWYQQTPGQGLQFLFEYFSETQRNKGNFPGRFSGRQFSNSRSEMNVSTLELGDSALYLCASRLSTGTDTEAFFGQGTRLTVV.

In this sample, this clonotype turned up a few times. This CDR3 is CASSLGTGGKIQYF. CDR3 nucleotide sequence: TGTGCCAGCAGTTTGGGGACCGGTGGAAAAATTCAGTACTTC. The chain carries TRBV12-3 or TRBV12-4 and TRBJ2-4; D assignment may be TRBD1 or TRBD2 (5 bases each). There are 14 residues in the CDR3. V was shortened by 3 bases and J by 10 bases, with 16 bases between the two germline ends.